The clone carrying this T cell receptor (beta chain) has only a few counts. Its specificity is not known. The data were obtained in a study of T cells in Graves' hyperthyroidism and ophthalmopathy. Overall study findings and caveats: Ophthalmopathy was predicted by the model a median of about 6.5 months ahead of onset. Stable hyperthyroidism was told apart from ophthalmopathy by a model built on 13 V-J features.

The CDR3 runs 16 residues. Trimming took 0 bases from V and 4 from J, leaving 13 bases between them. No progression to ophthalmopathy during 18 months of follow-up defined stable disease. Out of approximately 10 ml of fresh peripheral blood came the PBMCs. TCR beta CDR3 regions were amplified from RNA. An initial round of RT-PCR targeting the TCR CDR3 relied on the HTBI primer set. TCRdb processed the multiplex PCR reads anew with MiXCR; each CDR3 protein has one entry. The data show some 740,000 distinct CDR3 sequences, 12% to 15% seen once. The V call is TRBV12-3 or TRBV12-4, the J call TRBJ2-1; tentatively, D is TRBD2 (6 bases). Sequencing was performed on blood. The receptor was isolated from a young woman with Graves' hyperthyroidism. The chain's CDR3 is CASSLALAYEYNEQFF. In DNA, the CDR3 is TGTGCCAGCAGTTTAGCGCTAGCGTACGAGTACAATGAGCAGTTCTTC.